Only a few counts were recorded for the clone carrying this TCR beta chain. As yet, its antigen is unknown. Semi-nested PCR with Nested Universal Primer A followed constant-region reverse priming of full-length variable regions. One entry per CDR3 protein results from TCRdb running MiXCR on the 5' RACE reads. The repertoire holds 9,500 to 15,000 distinct CDR3 sequences, roughly half seen once, with around 11% in the top ten. Study-wide results and limits: Whole repertoires were not studied in the larger cohort, only one V-J beta rearrangement. Tumor Tregs overlapped most with tumor, then blood, naive CD4+ cells. Tumor memory CD4+ T cell TCR gene usage clustered with blood and lymph node memory CD4+ cells and lymph node naive CD4+ cells.

The CDR3 runs 12 residues. Per germline, CDR1 SGHTA and CDR2 FQGNSA. The V end lost 5 bases, the J end lost 0 bases, and 3 bases lay between the germline ends. Treg sorting used a CD4+CD25+CD127-/low gate. The clonotype comes from a female donor with breast cancer. The V and J genes are TRBV7-2 and TRBJ2-3; no clear D gene. The material sequenced was tumor-infiltrating Tregs sorted from the breast tumor. The DNA for the CDR3 is TGTGCCAGCAGCATAAGCACAGATACGCAGTATTTT. This gives the protein CASSISTDTQYF. The variable domain in full, with the rest retrieved from reference TRBV7-2 and TRBJ2-3, is GAGVSQSPSNKVTEKGKDVELRCDPISGHTALYWYRQSLGQGLEFLIYFQGNSAPDKSGLPSDRFSAERTGGSVSTLTIQRTQQEDSAVYLCASSISTDTQYFGPGTRLTVL.